The 20 T cell receptor beta chains presented below share a single source sample, sequenced in a study of blood T cells in healthy people across ages. Then a second PCR, running about 7 to 11 cycles, was carried out with a sample-barcoded 5' primer and a J-beta primer mix. MiXCR was run by TCRdb on the 5' RACE reads, yielding one entry per CDR3 protein. The sample contains roughly 1.5 million distinct CDR3 sequences, roughly 43% of which appear only once. Sequencing was performed on blood. These receptors were collected from a young woman in good health.

The chain combines TRBV28 with TRBJ2-7; a possible D gene is TRBD1 (6 bases). The CDR3 runs to 14 residues. V lost 10 bases, J lost 7 bases, and 23 bases lay in between. The V gene's germline CDR1 is MDHEN and CDR2 SYDVKM. This CDR3 reads CATFVRGSYNEQYF. CDR3 DNA sequence: TGTGCCACTTTCGTCAGGGGTTCCTACAATGAGCAGTACTTC.

This rearrangement joins TRBV7-3 to TRBJ2-1, with TRBD2 matching 7 bases. This CDR3 region has 15 residues. CDR1 SGHTA and CDR2 FQGTGA come from the germline V gene. After removal of 3 bases from V and 4 bases from J, the junction contained 6 bases not matched to a gene. The CDR3 DNA reads as TGTGCCAGCAGCTTGGGGGGGAGCTTGTACAATGAGCAGTTCTTC. Translating it yields CASSLGGSLYNEQFF.

This chain connects TRBV6-2 or TRBV6-3 to TRBJ2-7, with 10 bases fitting TRBD2. The germline V gene has CDR1 MNHEY and CDR2 SVGEGT. This CDR3 is 14 amino acids long. Trimming removed 6 bases from V and 4 bases from J; junction bases left unmatched: 6. CDR3 region: CASRRAGGPYEQYF. The CDR3 nucleotides read TGTGCCAGCAGAAGAGCGGGAGGGCCTTACGAGCAGTACTTC.

This clonotype was found a few times. This chain connects TRBV20-1 to TRBJ2-1; D assignment may be TRBD1 or TRBD2 (5 bases each). The DNA end lines up better with TRBJ2-7; the J call may be wrong. Germline V gene sequence: CDR1 DFQATT, CDR2 SNEGSKA (reference sequence). The CDR3 is 13 residues long. CDR3 sequence (DNA): TGCAGTGCCAACCGAGGGACCTACAATGAGCAGTACTTC. It translates to CSANRGTYNEQYF.

CDR3 sequence (DNA): TGTGCCAGCAGTTACGGGGAGGGTGGACACAATGAGCAGTTCTTC. Encoded protein: CASSYGEGGHNEQFF. The rearrangement uses TRBV6-5 and TRBJ2-1; 7 bases fit TRBD2. Germline values: CDR1 MNHEY, CDR2 SVGAGI. V trimming: 2 bases; J trimming: 5 bases; junction bases outside the gene matches: 6. The length of the CDR3 is 15 residues.

This clonotype was detected only a few times. The chain combines TRBV6-2 or TRBV6-3 with TRBJ2-7; TRBD2 is a possible D gene (5 bases). The CDR3 contains 12 residues. Trimming took 8 bases from V and 4 from J, leaving 12 bases between them. Germline V gene lookup returns CDR1 MNHEY and CDR2 SVGEGT. The CDR3 bases are TGTGCCAGCGAGGGAAGGATGTACGAGCAGTACTTC. It encodes CASEGRMYEQYF.

V gene TRBV13 combines with J gene TRBJ2-7, with D possibly matching TRBD1 (7 bases). The CDR3 length is 16 residues. Germline V gene data show CDR1 as PRHDT and CDR2 as FYEKMQ (reference sequence). The V and J ends lost 0 bases and 1 base respectively, with 13 bases between them. The CDR3 region has the DNA TGTGCCAGCAGCTTAGGCTGGACAGGAGGGTCCTACGAGCAGTACTTC. It yields the protein CASSLGWTGGSYEQYF. Together with reference TRBV13 and TRBJ2-7, the CDR3 gives the full variable domain: AAGVIQSPRHLIKEKRETATLKCYPIPRHDTVYWYQQGPGQDPQFLISFYEKMQSDKGSIPDRFSAQQFSDYHSELNMSSLELGDSALYFCASSLGWTGGSYEQYFGPGTRLTVT.

This clonotype was found a few times. The rearrangement joins TRBV27 to TRBJ2-3; TRBD1 might be the D (5 bases). Germline CDR1 MNHEY, CDR2 SMNVEV (reference sequence). V was clipped by 2 bases and J by 1 base, with 13 bases between them. There are 16 residues in the CDR3. This CDR3 reads CASSLKRRVGTDTQYF. Here the CDR3 DNA reads TGTGCCAGCAGTTTAAAGCGCAGGGTGGGCACAGATACGCAGTATTTT.

In its sample, this clonotype was seen a few times. The rearrangement joins TRBV10-3 to TRBJ2-7; no reliable D call. This CDR3 region has 15 residues. CDR1 and CDR2 from the germline V gene are ENHRY and SYGVKD. Trimming shortened V by 4 bases and J by 0 bases, and 13 bases separated the two germline ends. CDR3 sequence: CAISVGQSFSYEQYF. CDR3 DNA sequence: TGTGCCATCAGTGTGGGCCAGTCCTTCTCCTACGAGCAGTACTTC.

The chain uses TRBV6-1 and TRBJ1-5; D gene ambiguous. The CDR3 is 13 amino acids. The germline V and J ends were trimmed by 2 bases and 7 bases, with 9 bases remaining between them. The V gene's germline CDR1 is MNHNS and CDR2 SASEGT. The CDR3 sequence is CASSEPGRQPQHF. CDR3 DNA: TGTGCCAGCAGTGAACCGGGCAGGCAGCCCCAGCATTTT.

This clonotype was detected a few times. The chain employs TRBV12-3 or TRBV12-4 and TRBJ2-1; 7 bases match TRBD1. The V gene end was trimmed by 1 base and the J gene end by 8 bases; junction bases not matched to a gene: 5. The CDR3 is made up of 14 amino acids. The CDR3 nucleotides are TGTGCCAGCAGTTTAGGTTACAGGGGCGATGAGCAGTTCTTC. This codes for CASSLGYRGDEQFF.

The chain has TRBV5-1 and TRBJ1-5, with D unclear. This CDR3 is 16 amino acids long. Germline assignment: CDR1 SGHRS and CDR2 YFSETQ. V was clipped by 4 bases and J by 4 bases, with 18 bases between them. As DNA, the CDR3 is TGCGCCAGCAGCCCCCACGCAGGTGGTGATAATCAGCCCCAGCATTTT. Translation: CASSPHAGGDNQPQHF. Full variable domain (rest looked up from reference TRBV5-1 and TRBJ1-5): KAGVTQTPRYLIKTRGQQVTLSCSPISGHRSVSWYQQTPGQGLQFLFEYFSETQRNKGNFPGRFSGRQFSNSRSEMNVSTLELGDSALYLCASSPHAGGDNQPQHFGDGTRLSIL.

The chain combines TRBV9 with TRBJ2-1, with 8 bases fitting TRBD2. Unmatched junction bases numbered 3, after V lost 1 base and J lost 9 bases. There are 13 residues in the CDR3. Germline V CDR1 and CDR2: SGDLS, YYNGEE. CDR3 residues: CASSVLAGGEQFF. The CDR3, as DNA: TGTGCCAGCAGCGTACTCGCGGGAGGTGAGCAGTTCTTC.

The genes are TRBV11-2 and TRBJ2-7; TRBD1 matches 8 bases. CDR3 length: 15 residues. Germline trimming cut 1 base from V and 2 bases from J; bases unmatched to any gene: 4. Looked up from germline, CDR1 is SGHAT and CDR2 is FQNNGV. CDR3 bases: TGTGCCAGCAGCTTAGGTCGGGACAGGACCTACGAGCAGTACTTC. Amino acid sequence: CASSLGRDRTYEQYF.

This clonotype was seen many times. Germline is not matched at one junction end, which may reflect a read error. The chain uses TRBV5-1 and TRBJ1-1, with D uncertain. Germline CDR1 and CDR2: SGHRS and YFSETQ. This CDR3 contains 14 residues. The DNA of the CDR3 is TGTGCCAGCAGCCTAGGAACCCTGAACACTGAAGCTTTCTTT. Translating gives CASSLGTLNTEAFF.

V is TRBV4-2 and J is TRBJ2-7; 7 bases fit TRBD1. CDR3 length: 15 amino acids. The trim removed 4 bases at V and 2 bases at J, leaving 8 bases unmatched. Germline V gene sequence: CDR1 LGHNA, CDR2 YNFKEQ. This CDR3 is CASSPPGQAAYEQYF. CDR3 in DNA: TGTGCCAGCAGCCCGCCCGGACAGGCAGCCTACGAGCAGTACTTC.

The V and J genes are TRBV7-2 and TRBJ1-4; 9 nucleotides align to TRBD1. Germline-derived CDR1 and CDR2 are SGHTA and FQGNSA. V shed 8 bases, J shed 8 bases, and the junction held 6 bases outside the gene matches. The CDR3 contains 13 residues. CDR3 protein: CASRTGGREKLFF. Here the CDR3 DNA reads TGTGCCAGCCGCACAGGGGGCCGAGAAAAACTGTTTTTT.

The V gene is TRBV7-9, the J gene TRBJ1-4, with no clear D. Trimming took 0 bases from V and 8 from J, leaving 7 bases between them. In germline, CDR1 is SEHNR, CDR2 FQNEAQ (reference sequence). The CDR3 contains 13 residues. CDR3 loop: CASSLAQNEKLFF. The CDR3 DNA is TGTGCCAGCAGCTTAGCCCAAAACGAAAAACTGTTTTTT. The variable domain in full, completed from reference TRBV7-9 and TRBJ1-4, reads DTGVSQNPRHKITKRGQNVTFRCDPISEHNRLYWYRQTLGQGPEFLTYFQNEAQLEKSRLLSDRFSAERPKGSFSTLEIQRTEQGDSAMYLCASSLAQNEKLFFGSGTQLSVL.

The genes are TRBV18 and TRBJ1-2; D might be TRBD1 (6 bases). The germline V gene encodes CDR1 KGHSH and CDR2 LQKENI. V shed 6 bases and J shed 8 bases, with 19 bases lying between them. The CDR3 length is 14 residues. CDR3 in amino acids: CASSSDRKGSGYTF. As DNA, the CDR3 is TGTGCCAGCTCGTCCGACAGGAAGGGAAGCGGCTACACCTTC.

This chain joins TRBV6-2 or TRBV6-3 and TRBJ2-2; unclear D gene. V lost 2 bases and J lost 5, with 9 bases in between. The CDR3 runs to 14 residues. The germline CDR1 and CDR2 sequences are MNHEY and SVGEGT. The CDR3 loop is CASSYGARTGELFF. As DNA, the CDR3 is TGTGCCAGCAGTTACGGAGCTAGGACCGGGGAGCTGTTTTTT.